This is a list of T cell receptor beta chains from one sample in a study of cytomegalovirus exposure and HLA in healthy donors. Sequenced by immunoSEQ multiplex PCR; TCRdb stores in-frame clones only, minus some. Of about 180,000 clones in the sample, 77% are singletons; the top ten hold more than 1.4%. The sequencing sample was made of PBMCs. The receptors derive from a man between 18 and 29 years old in good health and CMV-seronegative. CDR3s include the opening cysteine and the closing phenylalanine or tryptophan. The order of the fields is CDR3 length, J gene, V gene, D gene, clone size, CDR3 DNA, CDR3 protein. A D gene is named only where the DNA matches it firmly. For some rows the clone size is stated as once, few or many, or as a class when expanded; others skip it.

cdr3_length: 13; j_call: TRBJ1-1; v_call: TRBV7-3; d_call: -; clone_size: -; cdr3_nt: TGTGCCAGCAGCTCACAAGTGAACACTGAAGCTTTCTTT; cdr3_aa: CASSSQVNTEAFF
cdr3_length: 11; j_call: TRBJ1-1; v_call: TRBV25-1; d_call: -; clone_size: -; cdr3_nt: TGTGCCAGCAGTGACAGGGAACGAGCTTTCTTT; cdr3_aa: CASSDRERAFF
cdr3_length: 13; j_call: TRBJ2-7; v_call: TRBV19; d_call: TRBD1; clone_size: once; cdr3_nt: TGTGCCAGTAGGGGCAGGGGGAACTACGAGCAGTACTTC; cdr3_aa: CASRGRGNYEQYF
cdr3_length: 16; j_call: TRBJ2-7; v_call: TRBV7-7; d_call: -; clone_size: -; cdr3_nt: TGTGCTAGCAGCTTAGGTCCCCCCGGCGGGACCTACGAGCAGTACTTC; cdr3_aa: CASSLGPPGGTYEQYF
cdr3_length: 14; j_call: TRBJ1-4; v_call: TRBV30; d_call: TRBD1; clone_size: -; cdr3_nt: TGTGCCTGGAGTCGGGACAGGGGTTTTGGAAAAACTGTTTTT; cdr3_aa: CAWSRDRGFGKTVF
cdr3_length: 16; j_call: TRBJ1-2; v_call: TRBV2; d_call: TRBD1; clone_size: -; cdr3_nt: TGTGCCAGCAGTAGGACCGGACAGGCTAGTCAACGGGGCTACACCTTC; cdr3_aa: CASSRTGQASQRGYTF
cdr3_length: 14; j_call: TRBJ2-2; v_call: TRBV10-3; d_call: -; clone_size: -; cdr3_nt: TGTGCCATCAGTGAGTCATCGGTTACCGGGGAGCTGTTTTTT; cdr3_aa: CAISESSVTGELFF
cdr3_length: 15; j_call: TRBJ2-7; v_call: TRBV11-2; d_call: -; clone_size: -; cdr3_nt: TGTGCCAGCAGCTTAGAGGCAGGAAGCTCCTACGAGCAGTACTTC; cdr3_aa: CASSLEAGSSYEQYF
cdr3_length: 15; j_call: TRBJ2-1; v_call: TRBV5-1; d_call: -; clone_size: -; cdr3_nt: TGCGCCAGCAGCTTGGACGGGAGTCCCTACAATGAGCAGTTCTTC; cdr3_aa: CASSLDGSPYNEQFF
cdr3_length: 14; j_call: TRBJ2-7; v_call: TRBV7-2; d_call: -; clone_size: -; cdr3_nt: TGTGCCAGCAGCTTCGACAGGAGCTCCTACGAGCAGTACTTC; cdr3_aa: CASSFDRSSYEQYF
cdr3_length: 15; j_call: TRBJ2-3; v_call: TRBV2; d_call: TRBD1; clone_size: -; cdr3_nt: TGTGCCAGCAGACGGGACAGGGGGAGCACAGATACGCAGTATTTT; cdr3_aa: CASRRDRGSTDTQYF
cdr3_length: 15; j_call: TRBJ2-1; v_call: TRBV7-2; d_call: TRBD2; clone_size: -; cdr3_nt: TGTGCCAGCAGCTTAGCGCGGGCGGGGGGCAATGAGCAGTTCTTC; cdr3_aa: CASSLARAGGNEQFF
cdr3_length: 15; j_call: TRBJ2-1; v_call: TRBV9; d_call: -; clone_size: -; cdr3_nt: TGTGCCAGCAGCGTAGGCAGGGCTTCTTGGAATGAGCAGTTCTTC; cdr3_aa: CASSVGRASWNEQFF
cdr3_length: 15; j_call: TRBJ2-3; v_call: TRBV9; d_call: -; clone_size: -; cdr3_nt: TGTGCCAGCAGCTCAGCGGCAAGGCGAACAGATACGCAGTATTTT; cdr3_aa: CASSSAARRTDTQYF
cdr3_length: 14; j_call: TRBJ1-1; v_call: TRBV6-6; d_call: -; clone_size: -; cdr3_nt: TGTGCCAGCATAAACTCCAGGCTTTGGCCTGAAGCTTTCTTT; cdr3_aa: CASINSRLWPEAFF
cdr3_length: 17; j_call: TRBJ1-1; v_call: TRBV21-1; d_call: -; clone_size: -; cdr3_nt: TGTGCCAGCAGCAAAGGGAGGGACCGAGCCTGGGGCACTGAAGCTTTCTTT; cdr3_aa: CASSKGRDRAWGTEAFF
cdr3_length: 19; j_call: TRBJ2-1; v_call: TRBV7-9; d_call: TRBD1; clone_size: -; cdr3_nt: TGTGCCAGCAGCTTAGTTCTTGGTGGGGGACAGGGGCGTGCGAATGAGCAGTTCTTC; cdr3_aa: CASSLVLGGGQGRANEQFF
cdr3_length: 15; j_call: TRBJ1-2; v_call: TRBV29-1; d_call: TRBD1; clone_size: -; cdr3_nt: TGCAGCGTTCCCGCTCCGGGACAGACTTCCTATGGCTACACCTTC; cdr3_aa: CSVPAPGQTSYGYTF
cdr3_length: 16; j_call: TRBJ2-5; v_call: TRBV10-3; d_call: TRBD2; clone_size: -; cdr3_nt: TGTGCCATCAGTGAGTCTGCGCGGGGGGGCTCAGAGACCCAGTACTTC; cdr3_aa: CAISESARGGSETQYF
cdr3_length: 15; j_call: TRBJ2-2; v_call: TRBV4-3; d_call: -; clone_size: -; cdr3_nt: TGCGCCAGCAGCCAAGACGCTAGTGTAACCGGGGAGCTGTTTTTT; cdr3_aa: CASSQDASVTGELFF
cdr3_length: 16; j_call: TRBJ2-1; v_call: TRBV9; d_call: -; clone_size: -; cdr3_nt: TGTGCCAGCAGCGTAGGGAGTGCGGCTTACTACAATGAGCAGTTCTTC; cdr3_aa: CASSVGSAAYYNEQFF
cdr3_length: 18; j_call: TRBJ1-2; v_call: TRBV7-2; d_call: -; clone_size: -; cdr3_nt: TGTGCCAGCAGCTTAGCAAGTGGAACAGCAAGTTTCGGCTATGGCTACACCTTC; cdr3_aa: CASSLASGTASFGYGYTF
cdr3_length: 13; j_call: TRBJ2-7; v_call: TRBV9; d_call: -; clone_size: few; cdr3_nt: TGTGCCAGCAGCGCCTATGACAGAAACGAGCAGTACTTC; cdr3_aa: CASSAYDRNEQYF
cdr3_length: 15; j_call: TRBJ1-3; v_call: TRBV2; d_call: -; clone_size: -; cdr3_nt: TGTGCCAGCAGTGATCAGGGGAGCTCTGGAAACACCATATATTTT; cdr3_aa: CASSDQGSSGNTIYF
cdr3_length: 14; j_call: TRBJ1-1; v_call: TRBV2; d_call: -; clone_size: -; cdr3_nt: TGTGCCAGCAGGTACAGGATAATGAACACTGAAGCTTTCTTT; cdr3_aa: CASRYRIMNTEAFF
cdr3_length: 14; j_call: TRBJ1-5; v_call: TRBV6-6; d_call: -; clone_size: -; cdr3_nt: TGTGCCAGCAGTTACAAGGGGTGGGAACAGCCCCAGCATTTT; cdr3_aa: CASSYKGWEQPQHF
cdr3_length: 19; j_call: TRBJ1-2; v_call: TRBV21-1; d_call: -; clone_size: -; cdr3_nt: TGTGCCAGCAGCAAAGGGCTGAACTTTGTGGAGTCCCCTTACTATGGCTACACCTTC; cdr3_aa: CASSKGLNFVESPYYGYTF
cdr3_length: 13; j_call: TRBJ1-2; v_call: TRBV6-5; d_call: TRBD1; clone_size: few; cdr3_nt: TGTGCCAGCAGGCGGGGACAGGGTTATGGCTACACCTTC; cdr3_aa: CASRRGQGYGYTF
cdr3_length: 15; j_call: TRBJ2-1; v_call: TRBV2; d_call: TRBD2; clone_size: -; cdr3_nt: TGTGCCAGCAGTGCTAGCGGGACGTACGACAATGAGCAGTTCTTC; cdr3_aa: CASSASGTYDNEQFF
cdr3_length: 15; j_call: TRBJ1-4; v_call: TRBV7-8; d_call: TRBD1; clone_size: -; cdr3_nt: TGTGCCAGCAGCCCTGGGACAGCCTTTAATGAAAAACTGTTTTTT; cdr3_aa: CASSPGTAFNEKLFF
cdr3_length: 13; j_call: TRBJ1-2; v_call: TRBV27; d_call: -; clone_size: few; cdr3_nt: TGTGCCAGCAAAACCACAGGGAACTATGGCTACACCTTC; cdr3_aa: CASKTTGNYGYTF
cdr3_length: 13; j_call: TRBJ2-7; v_call: TRBV6-1; d_call: TRBD2; clone_size: once; cdr3_nt: TGTGCCAGCAGTGACGGACTAGCCTCCGAGCAGTACTTC; cdr3_aa: CASSDGLASEQYF
cdr3_length: 17; j_call: TRBJ2-2; v_call: TRBV15; d_call: TRBD2; clone_size: -; cdr3_nt: TGTGCCACCAGCAGAGGTAGCGGGGGGGCACACACCGGGGAGCTGTTTTTT; cdr3_aa: CATSRGSGGAHTGELFF
cdr3_length: 16; j_call: TRBJ2-6; v_call: TRBV4-3; d_call: -; clone_size: -; cdr3_nt: TGCGCCAGCAGCCAAGAGAACGGGTCTGGGGCCAACGTCCTGACTTTC; cdr3_aa: CASSQENGSGANVLTF
cdr3_length: 14; j_call: TRBJ2-5; v_call: TRBV5-5; d_call: -; clone_size: few; cdr3_nt: TGTGCCAGCAGCCCGCGGGTGACTCGGGAGACCCAGTACTTC; cdr3_aa: CASSPRVTRETQYF
cdr3_length: 14; j_call: TRBJ2-1; v_call: TRBV13; d_call: TRBD1; clone_size: -; cdr3_nt: TGTGCCAGCAGCTTTGGTCCAGGGGGAAATGAGCAGTTCTTC; cdr3_aa: CASSFGPGGNEQFF
cdr3_length: 13; j_call: TRBJ2-7; v_call: TRBV6-6; d_call: -; clone_size: -; cdr3_nt: TGTGCCAGCGGAAACGGGGTCTCCTACGAGCAGTACTTC; cdr3_aa: CASGNGVSYEQYF
cdr3_length: 15; j_call: TRBJ2-3; v_call: TRBV28; d_call: -; clone_size: few; cdr3_nt: TGTGCCTGCAGTCCGGGGGTAGGACACACAGATACGCAGTATTTT; cdr3_aa: CACSPGVGHTDTQYF
cdr3_length: 13; j_call: TRBJ2-7; v_call: TRBV4-3; d_call: -; clone_size: -; cdr3_nt: TGCGCCAGCAGCCCCAACATGGGGCAGGGTCGGTTCTTC; cdr3_aa: CASSPNMGQGRFF
cdr3_length: 15; j_call: TRBJ2-7; v_call: TRBV4-2; d_call: TRBD1; clone_size: -; cdr3_nt: TGTGCCAGCAGCCAAGGGGACAGGGGCTCCTACGAGCAGTACTTC; cdr3_aa: CASSQGDRGSYEQYF
cdr3_length: 17; j_call: TRBJ2-1; v_call: TRBV2; d_call: -; clone_size: few; cdr3_nt: TGTGCCAGCAGTGAAGATCCTCGCCAGATCGTCTACAATGAGCAGTTCTTC; cdr3_aa: CASSEDPRQIVYNEQFF